The next 31 T cell receptor beta chains were all read from a single sample in a study of T cells after yellow fever vaccination. TCRdb redid the calling of the 5' RACE reads with MiXCR, one entry per CDR3 protein. Here the sample spans roughly 150,000 distinct CDR3 sequences, 6.5% to 8.5% being singletons. Specimen: CD4+ T cells sorted from PBMCs, collected 5 days after the yellow fever booster vaccination. The receptor source for this set is a man aged 30-40 years who received the YFV17D yellow fever vaccine.

This clonotype was seen ten or more times. The V call is TRBV6-5, the J call TRBJ2-7; D is unresolved. Trimming took 0 bases from V and 4 from J, leaving 7 bases between them. CDR1 is MNHEY and CDR2 is SVGAGI in the germline V gene. This CDR3 is built from 13 residues. CDR3 amino acids: CASSYSTRYEQYF. CDR3 in DNA: TGTGCCAGCAGTTACTCTACACGTTACGAGCAGTACTTC.

In its sample, this clonotype was seen many times. The chain has TRBV4-3 and TRBJ2-2; 7 bases match TRBD1. This CDR3 has 16 amino acids. Trimming took 3 bases from V and 0 from J; bases not matched to a gene: 4. The germline gives CDR1 LGHNA, CDR2 YSLEER. CDR3 in DNA: TGCGCCAGCAGCCATGACAGGGCCGCGAACACCGGGGAGCTGTTTTTT. Residues: CASSHDRAANTGELFF.

This clonotype was counted at least ten times. This chain uses TRBV29-1 with TRBJ2-1, with TRBD1 identical over 9 bases. Trimming removed 7 bases from V and 10 bases from J; junction bases left unmatched: 14. Germline V lookup: CDR1 SQVTM, CDR2 ANQGSEA. This CDR3 spans 14 amino acids. CDR3 in amino acids: CSAGPGQGEREQFF. The CDR3, as DNA: TGCAGCGCCGGCCCGGGACAGGGAGAACGAGAGCAGTTCTTC.

The chain employs TRBV9 and TRBJ1-2; D might be TRBD1 (5 bases). V was cut by 0 bases and J by 3 bases, with 9 bases left in between. The CDR3 runs to 14 residues. The germline V gene has CDR1 SGDLS and CDR2 YYNGEE. CDR3 in amino acids: CASSVDLTDYGYTF. The DNA for the CDR3 is TGTGCCAGCAGCGTAGATCTGACAGACTATGGCTACACCTTC.

This clonotype has more than one count but fewer than ten. V gene TRBV18 combines with J gene TRBJ2-7; D unclear. CDR3 length equals 13 residues. Germline CDR1 reads KGHSH; CDR2 reads LQKENI. V lost 4 bases and J lost 2, with 9 bases in between. The CDR3 DNA reads as TGTGCCAGCTCACAATCAGGAACCTACGAGCAGTACTTC. Its protein product is CASSQSGTYEQYF.

The sample holds many counts of this clonotype. V is TRBV5-1 and J is TRBJ2-7, with D perhaps matching TRBD2 (6 bases). The CDR3 has 14 residues. The germline V and J ends were trimmed by 1 base and 5 bases, with 13 bases remaining between them. Germline CDR1 reads SGHRS; CDR2 reads YFSETQ. CDR3 bases: TGCGCCAGCAGCTTGTCGGCCGGGGAGGACGAGCAGTACTTC. Protein sequence: CASSLSAGEDEQYF.

The chain joins TRBV7-2 to TRBJ2-7, with D perhaps matching TRBD1 or TRBD2 (5 bases each). V lost 5 bases, J lost 6 bases, and 17 bases lay in between. This CDR3 is 14 amino acids long. The germline V gene has CDR1 SGHTA and CDR2 FQGNSA. As DNA, the CDR3 is TGTGCCAGCAGCCCCTGCCGACGGGGCTGCGAGCAGTACTTC. Protein: CASSPCRRGCEQYF. Full variable domain (rest looked up from reference TRBV7-2 and TRBJ2-7): GAGVSQSPSNKVTEKGKDVELRCDPISGHTALYWYRQSLGQGLEFLIYFQGNSAPDKSGLPSDRFSAERTGGSVSTLTIQRTQQEDSAVYLCASSPCRRGCEQYFGPGTRLTVT.

This clonotype has just a few counts. The gene calls are TRBV19 and TRBJ2-5; possible D gene TRBD2, 7 bases. V was clipped by 6 bases and J by 9 bases, with 23 bases between them. This CDR3 spans 15 amino acids. Germline V gene lookup returns CDR1 LNHDA and CDR2 SQIVND (reference sequence). In DNA, the CDR3 is TGTGCCAGTAGACCAAAGGCGGGGGCTGGCTTGGCCCAGTACTTC. It is translated as CASRPKAGAGLAQYF. The full variable domain, its missing parts supplied by reference TRBV19 and TRBJ2-5, is DGGITQSPKYLFRKEGQNVTLSCEQNLNHDAMYWYRQDPGQGLRLIYYSQIVNDFQKGDIAEGYSVSREKKESFPLTVTSAQKNPTAFYLCASRPKAGAGLAQYFGPGTRLLVL.

This clonotype was recorded at least ten times. The rearrangement uses TRBV30 and TRBJ2-7; 8 bases match TRBD2. The CDR3 runs to 14 residues. V gave up 3 bases and J gave up 0 bases; unmatched junction bases: 4. Germline values: CDR1 GTSNPN, CDR2 SVGIG (reference sequence). DNA for the CDR3: TGTGCCTGGAGGAGTAGCGGGACCTCCTACGAGCAGTACTTC. Amino acid sequence: CAWRSSGTSYEQYF.

This clonotype was observed a handful of times. The gene calls are TRBV19 and TRBJ2-1; 7 bases map to TRBD2. The ends lost 3 bases at V and 15 bases at J; junction bases unmatched: 11. Germline assignment: CDR1 LNHDA and CDR2 SQIVND (reference sequence). This CDR3 is built from 13 residues. The CDR3 bases are TGTGCCAGTAGTATCCAAACGGGGGGATATCGGTTCTTC. Translation gives CASSIQTGGYRFF.

This clonotype was seen at least ten times. The chain couples TRBV6-2 or TRBV6-3 to TRBJ1-3; TRBD1 is a possible D gene (5 bases). Trimming took 4 bases from V and 3 from J, leaving 13 bases between them. The CDR3 runs 15 residues. Germline V lookup: CDR1 MNHEY, CDR2 SVGEGT. The CDR3 region is CASSSRVGVGNTIYF. CDR3 coding DNA: TGTGCCAGCAGTTCCAGGGTAGGAGTTGGAAACACCATATATTTT.

This clonotype was seen repeatedly, ten times or more. The chain is built from TRBV4-3 and TRBJ2-5, with D possibly TRBD2 on 5 matching bases. The CDR3 has 17 amino acids. From germline, CDR1 is LGHNA and CDR2 YSLEER. The germline V and J ends were trimmed by 0 bases and 2 bases, with 16 bases remaining between them. The CDR3 nucleotides read TGCGCCAGCAGCCAAGATTTTCGTGGGAGTTGGCAAGAGACCCAGTACTTC. Translating it yields CASSQDFRGSWQETQYF.

This clonotype was seen just once. A much larger clone differs by one base, so this may be a read error. V is TRBV29-1 and J is TRBJ2-1, with 7 bases fitting TRBD1. Germline assignment: CDR1 SQVTM and CDR2 ANQGSEA. J lost 3 bases, V lost 3 bases, and 8 bases had no gene match. The CDR3 runs 15 residues. CDR3 residues: CSVEGQKRGYNEQFF. The CDR3, as DNA: TGCAGCGTTGAGGGACAGAAACGGGGCTACAATGAGCAGTTCTTC.

This clonotype has at least ten counts. The chain carries TRBV18 and TRBJ1-2; D is possibly TRBD1 (5 bases). This CDR3 region has 13 residues. Trimming took off 3 bases at V and 4 bases at J, with 9 bases between the two ends. The germline V gene has CDR1 KGHSH and CDR2 LQKENI. The CDR3 nucleotides are TGTGCCAGCTCACCGGGGGAAGGCTATGGCTACACCTTC. Its protein product is CASSPGEGYGYTF.

The table lists this clonotype with many counts. This rearrangement joins TRBV7-2 to TRBJ2-1; D may correspond to TRBD1 or TRBD2 (5 bases each). The CDR3 has 16 amino acids. The germline gives CDR1 SGHTA, CDR2 FQGNSA. Trimming stripped 3 bases from V and 8 bases from J, with 20 bases between. Here the CDR3 DNA reads TGTGCCAGCAGCTTCAGGGCGGGCGGGCGAGGCGATGAGCAGTTCTTC. This encodes CASSFRAGGRGDEQFF.

This clonotype appeared a few times. CDR3 sequence (DNA): TGTGCCTGGAGTGTAATGGGAGGGAGCTCAGATACGCAGTATTTT. Its translation: CAWSVMGGSSDTQYF. The rearrangement links TRBV30 to TRBJ2-3; 7 bases agree with TRBD2. The trim removed 0 bases at V and 4 bases at J, leaving 7 bases unmatched. The CDR3 is made up of 15 amino acids. Germline lookup yields CDR1 GTSNPN and CDR2 SVGIG (reference sequence).

This clonotype was recorded many times. V and J are TRBV11-2 and TRBJ2-7; TRBD2 is a possible D gene (5 bases). This CDR3 is built from 15 residues. The germline CDR1 and CDR2 sequences are SGHAT and FQNNGV. The V end lost 5 bases, the J end lost 6 bases, and 20 bases lay between the germline ends. As DNA, the CDR3 is TGTGCCAGCAGCCGGGGATCGGGGAGCCGTCTCGAGCAGTACTTC. It encodes CASSRGSGSRLEQYF.

Many counts were recorded for this clonotype. The chain links TRBV4-1 to TRBJ2-3, with D possibly matching TRBD2 (5 bases). Trimming shortened V by 1 base and J by 1 base, and 18 bases separated the two germline ends. The length of the CDR3 is 18 residues. Germline CDR1 MGHRA, CDR2 YSYEKL. The CDR3 DNA reads as TGCGCCAGCAGCCAAGGCCCCCTACGAGGGATCGGCACAGATACGCAGTATTTT. Residues: CASSQGPLRGIGTDTQYF.

This clonotype was seen ten or more times. The V gene is TRBV7-2, the J gene TRBJ2-3; 10 bases agree with TRBD1. The trim removed 5 bases at V and 2 bases at J, leaving 7 bases unmatched. The CDR3 totals 16 residues. Germline CDR1 reads SGHTA; CDR2 reads FQGNSA. This chain's CDR3 is CASSTWTGGFTDTQYF. CDR3 coding DNA: TGTGCCAGCAGCACCTGGACAGGGGGATTCACAGATACGCAGTATTTT.

The chain recombines TRBV5-4 with TRBJ2-1; D is perhaps TRBD2 (6 bases). CDR1 SGHNT and CDR2 YYREEE come from the germline V gene (reference sequence). V was cut by 7 bases and J by 4 bases, with 15 bases left in between. The CDR3 sequence is 14 residues long. CDR3 amino acids: CASEDSGPYNEQFF. As DNA, the CDR3 is TGTGCCAGCGAGGATAGCGGACCTTACAATGAGCAGTTCTTC.

The chain's CDR3 is CASSYTGTGVGWYEQYF. DNA for the CDR3: TGTGCCAGCAGCTATACCGGGACAGGGGTTGGCTGGTACGAGCAGTACTTC. V is TRBV5-8 and J is TRBJ2-7; 10 bases match TRBD1. The CDR3 runs 17 residues. The germline CDR1 and CDR2 sequences are SGHTS and YDEGEE. Trimming took 3 bases from V and 4 from J; bases not matched to a gene: 13.

This clonotype was seen at least ten times. Here the CDR3 reads CASSQRIWETQYF. CDR3 sequence (DNA): TGTGCCAGCAGTCAACGGATCTGGGAGACCCAGTACTTC. The chain couples TRBV6-2 or TRBV6-3 to TRBJ2-5; no clear D gene. V lost 5 bases and J lost 5, with 12 bases in between. The CDR3 is made up of 13 amino acids. The germline CDR1 and CDR2 sequences are MNHEY and SVGEGT.

The table lists this clonotype with many counts. CDR3 sequence (DNA): TGTGCCAGCAGCTTAGGCTTGGGGGTATCACCCCTCCACTTT. Translation gives CASSLGLGVSPLHF. The chain combines TRBV7-2 with TRBJ1-6; possibly TRBD1 for D (5 bases). Trimming left V 1 base short and J 10 bases short, with 11 bases between. The CDR3 loop spans 14 amino acids. Germline loops: CDR1 SGHTA, CDR2 FQGNSA.

This clonotype came up many times. The chain joins TRBV6-1 to TRBJ2-3; TRBD1 might be the D (6 bases). Germline V CDR1 and CDR2: MNHNS, SASEGT. V shed 7 bases and J shed 7 bases, with 27 bases lying between them. The CDR3 is 17 residues long. In DNA form, the CDR3 reads TGTGCCAGCAAATCCACGACCCCGGGACACAGAGGACATACGCAGTATTTT. Its protein is CASKSTTPGHRGHTQYF.

This clonotype has just a few counts. The chain couples TRBV7-8 to TRBJ2-5, with 9 positions matching TRBD2. The germline V gene encodes CDR1 SGHVS and CDR2 FQNEAQ. J lost 5 bases, V lost 1 base, and 11 bases had no gene match. CDR3 length equals 17 residues. CDR3 nucleotide sequence: TGTGCCAGCAGCTTAGTAGCGGGAGAATCCCGCCGTGAGACCCAGTACTTC. This gives the protein CASSLVAGESRRETQYF.

This clonotype was counted ten times or more. The rearrangement joins TRBV5-1 to TRBJ2-7; D is uncertain. Per the germline V gene, CDR1 is SGHRS and CDR2 is YFSETQ. The ends were cut back, 4 bases at V and 0 bases at J, with 17 bases in the middle. This CDR3 is 16 amino acids long. CDR3 coding DNA: TGCGCCAGCAGCCCGGGCGCAGTGGACGGCTCCTACGAGCAGTACTTC. It translates to CASSPGAVDGSYEQYF.

V is TRBV11-2 and J is TRBJ2-1; TRBD2 is a possible D gene (6 bases). The V end lost 0 bases, the J end lost 6 bases, and 9 bases lay between the germline ends. In germline, CDR1 is SGHAT, CDR2 FQNNGV. This CDR3 spans 14 amino acids. The CDR3 DNA sequence: TGTGCCAGCAGCTTAGACAGGGAGGTCAATGAGCAGTTCTTC. Its protein is CASSLDREVNEQFF.

This clonotype was counted ten times or more. This CDR3 is CASSPSLLYQETQYF. The CDR3 DNA reads as TGTGCCAGCAGCCCATCCCTATTGTACCAAGAGACCCAGTACTTC. The chain combines TRBV5-4 with TRBJ2-5; D is uncertain. V lost 4 bases and J 0 bases, leaving 13 bases between the germline ends. The CDR3 sequence is 15 residues long. The germline gives CDR1 SGHNT, CDR2 YYREEE (reference sequence).

This sequence joins TRBV5-1 and TRBJ1-1, with D possibly being TRBD1 (5 bases). Germline V gives CDR1 SGHRS, CDR2 YFSETQ. V lost 1 base to trimming and J lost 7 bases, with 26 bases between them. This CDR3 has 18 residues. This chain's CDR3 is CASSLLALARAEGGEAFF. In DNA, the CDR3 is TGCGCCAGCAGCTTGCTAGCTTTGGCCAGGGCAGAGGGTGGTGAAGCTTTCTTT.

This clonotype was found many times. The rearrangement uses TRBV6-2 or TRBV6-3 and TRBJ2-4, with D perhaps matching TRBD2 (6 bases). CDR1 MNHEY and CDR2 SVGEGT come from the germline V gene. V was pared by 2 bases and J by 0 bases, with 14 bases between. The CDR3 is made up of 17 amino acids. The CDR3 DNA is TGTGCCAGCAGTTACGGAGCGGGTGCCTCAGCCAAAAACATTCAGTACTTC. The encoded protein is CASSYGAGASAKNIQYF.

This clonotype was seen repeatedly, ten times or more. CDR3 in amino acids: CATSQSPTDTQYF. The DNA of the CDR3 is TGTGCCACCAGTCAGAGCCCCACAGATACGCAGTATTTT. The chain joins TRBV24-1 to TRBJ2-3; no clear D gene. The CDR3 sequence is 13 residues long. Per the germline V gene, CDR1 is KGHDR and CDR2 is SFDVKD. The V gene lost 6 bases and the J gene lost 2 bases, with 8 bases spanning the gap.